This TCR beta chain came from a study of PD-1 blockade in classical Hodgkin lymphoma. Findings and limits, study-wide: Significant TCR diversity gains by C4D1 occurred in CD4+ but not CD8+ cells.

Comments on this clone: Its antigen remains unidentified.

The length of the CDR3 is 14 residues. Unmatched junction bases numbered 3, after V lost 6 bases and J lost 2 bases. CDR1 is MGHDK, CDR2 SYGVNS, per germline. Time point noted: cycle 4 day 1 (C4D1), after five to seven weeks of nivolumab. Each patient relapsed following autologous stem cell transplantation, and prior brentuximab vedotin exposure differed. Magnetic negative selection purified CD4+ T cells from thawed PBMCs. Produced via immunoSEQ multiplex PCR; TCRdb's table is partial and in-frame only. In the table there are roughly 11,000 clones, 74% of which are singletons. V and J are TRBV25-1 and TRBJ1-2, with 10 bases lining up with TRBD1. This receptor was taken from a human donor with classical Hodgkin lymphoma. Sequenced material: CD4+ T cells from blood, taken before the fourth cycle of nivolumab. The CDR3 DNA sequence: TGTGCCAGCAGCATGGGACAGGGGAACTATGGCTACACCTTC. The encoded protein is CASSMGQGNYGYTF.